This T cell receptor (beta chain) was recorded in a study of OX40 agonist ivuxolimab in advanced cancers. Across the study: Patients undergoing dose escalation presented with hepatocellular carcinoma, melanoma, renal cell or head and neck cancer. General observations from the study: Among expanded peripheral T cells, antigen specificity went undetermined. Normalized expansion of T-cell clones was also low for some nonresponders. Clonal expansion from baseline to week 6 occurred in both CD4+ and CD8+ T cells.

Data came from immunoSEQ multiplex PCR; TCRdb stores just in-frame clones and leaves some out. The data hold around 44,000 clones, with roughly nine tenths observed a single time. CDR1 is SGHNT and CDR2 is YENEEA in the germline V gene. Deletions cut 3 bases from V and 2 bases from J, with 11 bases between. The CDR3 is made up of 14 amino acids. Regarding this clone: The antigen remains unidentified.

This clonotype originated in an adult with an advanced solid tumor such as melanoma, head and neck, liver or kidney cancer. Sequencing used CD4+ or CD8+ T cells sorted from blood, obtained in a trial of the OX40 agonist ivuxolimab. This sequence joins TRBV11-3 and TRBJ2-7; a possible D gene is TRBD1 (6 bases). This CDR3 is CASSLGRGTYEQYF. In nucleotides, the CDR3 is TGTGCCAGCAGCTTGGGCAGGGGCACCTACGAGCAGTACTTC.